This T cell receptor (beta chain) appears in the sequencing data of a study of T-cell memory formation after mild COVID-19. Study details: Clusters of TCRs were largely donor specific.

TCR alpha and TCR beta cDNA libraries with sample barcodes and UMIs came from 5'RACE using constant-segment primers. In TCRdb, the 5' RACE reads were re-called with MiXCR into one record per CDR3 protein. The repertoire holds under 300,000 distinct CDR3 sequences, with over 7% as singletons. Study-wide points: Memory from before infection featured some responding clones, which suggests cross-reactive memory joined. Clones which contracted sat mainly in CM and EM if CD4+, and in EMRA if CD8+.

The sample holds many counts of this clonotype. Its antigen is not known. The germline gives CDR1 SGHVS, CDR2 FQNEAQ. The CDR3 is 16 residues long. V lost 1 base to trimming and J lost 0 bases; unmatched junction nucleotides: 3. The receptor comes from a man between 18 and 29 years old who had mild COVID-19 (a few samples of this study predate the infection). Cell type and time point are not known. This sequence joins TRBV7-8 and TRBJ2-1; 7 bases align to TRBD1. Sequencing was carried out using PBMCs or a T cell subset sorted from them (not recorded which). The DNA for the CDR3 is TGTGCCAGCAGCTTAGGGGGACAGTTCTCCTACAATGAGCAGTTCTTC. As protein: CASSLGGQFSYNEQFF. Combining the CDR3 with reference TRBV7-8 and TRBJ2-1 gives the whole variable domain GAGVSQSPRYKVAKRGQDVALRCDPISGHVSLFWYQQALGQGPEFLTYFQNEAQLDKSGLPSDRFFAERPEGSVSTLKIQRTQQEDSAVYLCASSLGGQFSYNEQFFGPGTRLTVL.